The sequence of this T cell receptor (beta chain) was determined in a study of chemoradiotherapy in HPV16-positive cancers. The study, taken as a whole, reports: Candidate HPV-specific clones and E7-related TCR motifs grew in tumor during treatment. HPV-responsive T-cell expansion during chemoradiotherapy was linked to improved recurrence-free survival in HPV16-positive patients.

Comment on this clone: No antigen is known for it.

Clones were read by immunoSEQ multiplex PCR, and TCRdb kept only the in-frame ones, dropping some. Among more than 13,000 clones listed, roughly 88% were seen once. The sequencing here drew on blood, taken from a patient who underwent chemoradiotherapy. This clonotype originated in a human donor with HPV-associated anogenital cancer.

CDR3: CATSRDPTGAFGQPQHF. The CDR3 region has the DNA TGTGCCACCAGCAGAGACCCCACAGGGGCCTTCGGGCAGCCCCAGCATTTT. The chain links TRBV15 to TRBJ1-5; 7 bases fit TRBD1. The V gene end was trimmed by 0 bases and the J gene end by 7 bases; junction bases not matched to a gene: 12. The CDR3 has 17 amino acids. Germline CDR1 reads LNHNV; CDR2 reads YYDKDF (reference sequence).